The clone carrying this T cell receptor (beta chain) was observed a single time. This entry belongs to a study of control samples from healthy donors and cancer patients. Using immunoSEQ multiplex PCR, the repertoire was profiled, and TCRdb retains in-frame clones only, with some absent. The data show about 90,000 clones, approximately 93% seen once. CDR1 is SNHLY and CDR2 is FYNNEI in the germline V gene. The CDR3 has 14 residues. V lost 7 bases, J lost 2 bases, and 5 bases stayed unmatched. Sequencing was carried out using blood. V is TRBV2 and J is TRBJ2-1; TRBD1 aligns across 7 bases. The TCR was taken from a woman aged 25 to 39 in good health. The CDR3 DNA is TGTGCCAGCACCAGCCAGGGGGCCTACAATGAGCAGTTCTTC. Amino acids: CASTSQGAYNEQFF.